Sequencing of this TCR beta chain was carried out in a study of CD8 T cells in ankylosing spondylitis (dated by TCRdb to the late 2010s). For the study in its entirety: The study profiled T cell receptor beta repertoires in healthy donors and ankylosing spondylitis patients to find disease-linked TCR variants. The full study cohort comprised 25 ankylosing spondylitis patients and over 95 healthy donors. Peripheral blood was sampled, and synovial fluid was also collected from ankylosing spondylitis patients. The paper as a whole reports these results and caveats: A TCR beta motif made up of several highly homologous amino acid variants appeared to be characteristic of blood from ankylosing spondylitis patients. Some of the motif variants had been reported before in the synovial fluid and blood of reactive arthritis patients, a finding that suggests common disease-initiation mechanisms. The disease-linked clones were reported as significantly enriched in matched synovial fluid samples from ankylosing spondylitis patients. The disease-linked clones had a CD8+ phenotype and were found at relatively low frequencies in peripheral blood.

Reading the germline V gene gives CDR1 SGHRS and CDR2 YFSETQ. The CDR3 holds 15 amino acids from the cysteine to the phenylalanine. Just the 45-base CDR3 DNA is kept, in frame starting at base 1. Cut back by 4 bases and 3 bases, the V and J ends lie 14 bases apart. This clonotype was observed a handful of times. Which antigen it targets is not known. No qualities accompany the bases; no much larger clone lies one base away. Instrument on record: Illumina HiSeq 2500. TCR beta libraries were prepared by quantitative 5'-RACE with molecular barcodes. Per the source publication's procedure: A new computational method, built on a probabilistic model of VDJ rearrangement, was used to identify disease-linked TCR variants. TCRdb passed the public sequencing reads through fastp at Q25 and MiXCR, retaining productive beta sequences. Merged by CDR3 protein, the rows form single entries marked with the most common genes and DNA. TCRdb, not the original authors, processed these V and J calls. For this sample the table gives some 450,000 distinct CDR3 sequences, of which over 15% were detected only once. The ten largest clones take up around 0.92% of the sample.

The sequence was collected from a male donor with ankylosing spondylitis. Rearrangement joined TRBV5-1 to TRBJ2-4, with the identity of the D gene unclear. The specimen sequenced was blood, either unsorted or a sorted T cell fraction (not recorded which). In nucleotide form, the sequence is TGCGCCAGCAGCCGAATGGGTCCTGGCAAAAACATTCAGTACTTC. Protein translation: CASSRMGPGKNIQYF.